This entry features one T cell receptor beta chain sequence. Its antigen remains unknown. CDR1 is SGHRS and CDR2 is YFSETQ in the germline V gene. With V trimmed by 4 bases and J by 4 bases, 7 bases remained unmatched. This CDR3 comprises 14 residues. The data were taken from a study of blood T cells in healthy people across ages. Overall study: Capture via template switching afforded approximately one barcoded beta molecule per two T cells. The study, taken as a whole, reports: Expanded clonotype changes were possibly confounded by unknown donor CMV status.

Through a sample-barcoded 5' primer and a J-beta primer mix, a second PCR was run for roughly 7 to 11 cycles. MiXCR, applied by TCRdb to the 5' RACE reads, yields one record per CDR3 protein. The table lists 1.5 million to 2 million distinct CDR3 sequences, 25% to 30% of them singletons. The study isolated at least 7 million PBMCs from each sample. Sequenced material: blood. The TCR sequence derives from a woman aged 30 to 39 in good health. V gene TRBV5-1 combines with J gene TRBJ1-2, with 7 bases lining up with TRBD1. CDR3 DNA: TGCGCCAGCAGCAAGCGGGACAGCTCCTATGGCTACACCTTC. Translation: CASSKRDSSYGYTF. Drawing the rest from reference TRBV5-1 and TRBJ1-2, the complete variable domain is KAGVTQTPRYLIKTRGQQVTLSCSPISGHRSVSWYQQTPGQGLQFLFEYFSETQRNKGNFPGRFSGRQFSNSRSEMNVSTLELGDSALYLCASSKRDSSYGYTFGSGTRLTVV.